Relative to its sample, the clone carrying this T cell receptor (beta chain) is medium-sized. The antigen remains unidentified. These data are taken from a study of T and B cells in COVID-19 patients. Study-level background: COVID-19 patients gave peripheral blood either during active infection or after recovery. Study-wide points: Sorted SARS-CoV-2-responsive or tetramer+ T cells and CD4+, regulatory and CD8+ subsets were not yet sequenced.

Blood genomic DNA input for TRB amplification was roughly 220-500 ng. TRB rearrangements were amplified by multiplex PCR with BIOMED2 TRB-A/B primers. TCRdb reprocessed the multiplex PCR reads via MiXCR and lists one record per CDR3 protein. Seen here are under 2,500 distinct CDR3 sequences, about 23% observed once, and the top ten hold approximately 62%. CDR1 is SGHRS, CDR2 YFSETQ, per germline. The CDR3 spans 14 residues. V trimming: 2 bases; J trimming: 4 bases; junction bases outside the gene matches: 1. This chain uses TRBV5-1 with TRBJ2-3; the match to TRBD2 covers 10 bases. The source material was blood. This TCR was sampled from a human donor with active COVID-19. CDR3 coding DNA: TGCGCCAGCAGCTTAGCGGGAGGGCCAGATACGCAGTATTTT. This encodes CASSLAGGPDTQYF.